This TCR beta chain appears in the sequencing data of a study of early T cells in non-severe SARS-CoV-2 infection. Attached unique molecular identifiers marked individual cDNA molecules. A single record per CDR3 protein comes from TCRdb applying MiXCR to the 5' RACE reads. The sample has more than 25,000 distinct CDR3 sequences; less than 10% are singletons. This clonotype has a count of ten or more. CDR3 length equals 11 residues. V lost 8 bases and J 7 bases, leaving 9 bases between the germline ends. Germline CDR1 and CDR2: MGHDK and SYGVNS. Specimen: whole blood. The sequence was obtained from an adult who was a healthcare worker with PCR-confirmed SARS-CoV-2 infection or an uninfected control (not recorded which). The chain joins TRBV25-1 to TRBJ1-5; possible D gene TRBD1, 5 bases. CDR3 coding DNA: TGTGCCAGCGGCGACAGCCAGCCCCAGCATTTT. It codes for CASGDSQPQHF.